The 22 T cell receptor beta chains below all came from one sample that was sequenced in a study of CD8+ T cells in alopecia areata. Following RNA extraction, reverse transcription yielded cDNA that acted as the sequencing template. Libraries were prepared by immunoSEQ multiplex PCR; TCRdb keeps only in-frame clonotypes and omits some of them. The sample includes 150,000 to 200,000 clones, around three fifths seen only once; the top ten take approximately 1.3%. The sample's treatment: oral pan-JAK inhibitor, 5-10 mg twice daily. The input for sequencing was CD4+ T cells sorted from blood, taken between weeks 47 and 50, from a patient treated with tofacitinib. The receptors come from a human donor with alopecia areata.

This clone was detected a few times. This chain joins TRBV4-1 and TRBJ2-7; 8 bases align to TRBD2. The J segment lost 7 bases and the V segment lost 5 bases, leaving 13 bases of the junction unmatched. CDR3 length equals 15 residues. Looked up from germline, CDR1 is MGHRA and CDR2 is YSYEKL. CDR3: CASSLRGDRYWEQYF. CDR3 nucleotide sequence: TGCGCCAGCAGCTTGCGGGGGGACCGCTATTGGGAGCAGTACTTC.

The chain joins TRBV15 to TRBJ2-3; 7 nucleotides align to TRBD2. This CDR3 comprises 15 residues. The germline V gene encodes CDR1 LNHNV and CDR2 YYDKDF (reference sequence). V shed 7 bases and J 0 bases; nucleotides not matched to a gene: 7. CDR3: CATMTGGISTDTQYF. Written as DNA, the CDR3 is TGTGCCACCATGACCGGGGGGATAAGCACAGATACGCAGTATTTT.

The V and J genes are TRBV10-2 and TRBJ2-3; perhaps TRBD1 as D (5 bases). Trimming stripped 5 bases from V and 5 bases from J, with 11 bases between. Germline lookup yields CDR1 WSHSY and CDR2 SAAADI. The CDR3 loop spans 13 amino acids. In nucleotides, the CDR3 is TGCGCCAGCAGTTTCCAGGGAATAGATACGCAGTATTTT. Its translation is CASSFQGIDTQYF.

The chain couples TRBV9 to TRBJ2-1; D ambiguous. V was pared by 3 bases and J by 8 bases, with 15 bases between. CDR1 SGDLS and CDR2 YYNGEE come from the germline V gene. The CDR3 consists of 14 residues. In DNA, the CDR3 is TGTGCCAGCAGCGGGGCAGGCTGGGCTGATGAGCAGTTCTTC. This sequence encodes CASSGAGWADEQFF.

The chain links TRBV15 to TRBJ2-2, with 7 bases aligning to TRBD2. Germline-derived CDR1 and CDR2 are LNHNV and YYDKDF (reference sequence). After removal of 0 bases from V and 5 bases from J, the junction contained 6 bases not matched to a gene. This CDR3 is built from 16 residues. Here the CDR3 reads CATSRDPGRGTGELFF. CDR3 coding DNA: TGTGCCACCAGCAGAGATCCCGGGCGGGGGACCGGGGAGCTGTTTTTT.

The rearrangement links TRBV30 to TRBJ1-6, with 10 bases fitting TRBD1. The ends lost 1 base at V and 8 bases at J; junction bases unmatched: 5. The CDR3 runs 15 residues. Germline CDR1 reads GTSNPN; CDR2 reads SVGIG (reference sequence). CDR3 in DNA: TGTGCCTGGAGTGCCCCCGGGACAGGGGATTCACCCCTCCACTTT. Amino acids: CAWSAPGTGDSPLHF.

The chain links TRBV25-1 to TRBJ2-4; D is perhaps TRBD1 (7 bases). CDR3 length: 14 residues. V lost 4 bases and J lost 6, with 13 bases in between. CDR1 and CDR2 from the germline V gene are MGHDK and SYGVNS. The CDR3 DNA reads TGTGCCAGCAGTGTACAGGGGACTGGAAACATTCAGTACTTC. Translating gives CASSVQGTGNIQYF.

The rearrangement links TRBV15 to TRBJ1-4, with 7 bases matching TRBD1. The V gene end was trimmed by 5 bases and the J gene end by 7 bases; junction bases not matched to a gene: 10. The length of the CDR3 is 15 residues. The V gene's germline CDR1 is LNHNV and CDR2 YYDKDF (reference sequence). This CDR3 reads CATSLRQGFGEKLFF. CDR3 coding DNA: TGTGCCACCAGCTTACGACAGGGTTTCGGTGAAAAACTGTTTTTT.

The chain joins TRBV30 to TRBJ1-1; no definite D call. Germline lookup yields CDR1 GTSNPN and CDR2 SVGIG (reference sequence). V was shortened by 1 base and J by 0 bases, with 9 bases between the two germline ends. This CDR3 is 14 amino acids long. The DNA for the CDR3 is TGTGCCTGGAGTGAGGGCCGTTTGAACACTGAAGCTTTCTTT. Its protein product is CAWSEGRLNTEAFF.

This clone came up once. J is TRBJ1-2 and V is TRBV11-2; 7 positions match TRBD1. Germline V lookup: CDR1 SGHAT, CDR2 FQNNGV. The CDR3 has 14 amino acids. The J segment lost 8 bases and the V segment lost 2 bases, leaving 8 bases of the junction unmatched. The CDR3 here is CASSLSDRVGGYTF. The DNA of the CDR3 is TGTGCCAGCAGCTTATCCGACAGGGTTGGAGGCTACACCTTC.

There are a few counts of this clone. The rearrangement uses TRBV19 and TRBJ1-1; possible D gene TRBD1, 5 bases. The CDR3 is made up of 16 amino acids. Germline V gene data show CDR1 as LNHDA and CDR2 as SQIVND (reference sequence). Trimming took off 5 bases at V and 4 bases at J, with 20 bases between the two ends. The CDR3 DNA reads as TGTGCCAGTAGTTCGGGGTTCGGGGCCTTGAGCACTGAAGCTTTCTTT. This translates into CASSSGFGALSTEAFF.

This chain uses TRBV2 with TRBJ1-6; D gene unclear. This CDR3 region has 14 residues. Germline-derived CDR1 and CDR2 are SNHLY and FYNNEI. Between the trimmed V and J ends, which lost 7 bases and 8 bases, there was a span of 15 bases. CDR3 sequence reads: CASMSRAGDSPLHF. The DNA for the CDR3 is TGTGCCAGCATGAGTAGGGCCGGGGATTCACCCCTCCACTTT.

The chain couples TRBV29-1 to TRBJ1-5, with TRBD1 as a possible D gene (5 bases). This CDR3 has 14 amino acids. Between the trimmed V and J ends, which lost 7 bases and 0 bases, there was a span of 13 bases. The germline V gene has CDR1 SQVTM and CDR2 ANQGSEA. CDR3 nucleotides: TGCAGCGCAGCAGGGTTAGATAGCAATCAGCCCCAGCATTTT. Its translation is CSAAGLDSNQPQHF. Filled out from reference TRBV29-1 and TRBJ1-5, the complete variable domain reads SAVISQKPSRDICQRGTSLTIQCQVDSQVTMMFWYRQQPGQSLTLIATANQGSEATYESGFVIDKFPISRPNLTFSTLTVSNMSPEDSSIYLCSAAGLDSNQPQHFGDGTRLSIL.

The gene calls are TRBV29-1 and TRBJ1-4; TRBD1 is a possible D gene (5 bases). CDR1 and CDR2 from the germline V gene are SQVTM and ANQGSEA. This CDR3 spans 12 amino acids. The germline V and J ends were trimmed by 7 bases and 8 bases, with 14 bases remaining between them. The CDR3 loop reads CSAGGREEKLFF. The CDR3 bases are TGCAGCGCCGGAGGCAGGGAGGAAAAACTGTTTTTT.

This chain joins TRBV13 and TRBJ2-7, with TRBD2 matching over 7 bases. Germline CDR1 is PRHDT and CDR2 is FYEKMQ (reference sequence). The CDR3 loop spans 15 amino acids. V gave up 4 bases and J gave up 3 bases; unmatched junction bases: 9. The CDR3 region has the DNA TGTGCCAGCAGCTCCCCCGGGCTAGCGGACTACGAGCAGTACTTC. This translates into CASSSPGLADYEQYF.

This clone was observed a single time. V usage is TRBV19 and J usage is TRBJ1-6, with 9 bases that match TRBD1. This CDR3 spans 15 amino acids. CDR1 and CDR2 (germline): LNHDA, SQIVND (reference sequence). V trimming: 6 bases; J trimming: 10 bases; junction bases outside the gene matches: 10. CDR3 in amino acids: CASRPWTGEGSPLHF. The CDR3 DNA follows: TGTGCCAGTAGACCATGGACAGGGGAAGGATCACCCCTCCACTTT.

The rearrangement links TRBV10-3 to TRBJ2-3; D is ambiguous. The germline V and J ends were trimmed by 4 bases and 1 base, with 12 bases remaining between them. This CDR3 has 15 amino acids. Germline V lookup: CDR1 ENHRY, CDR2 SYGVKD. CDR3 coding DNA: TGTGCCATCAGTGGGTGGCGGTTGGGCACAGATACGCAGTATTTT. Its protein product is CAISGWRLGTDTQYF.

This sequence joins TRBV14 and TRBJ2-2; the D gene could be TRBD1 or TRBD2 (5 bases each). The CDR3 totals 17 residues. The V gene lost 0 bases and the J gene lost 0 bases, with 11 bases spanning the gap. Germline CDR1 is SGHDN and CDR2 is FVKESK. The CDR3 spells CASSQETRGPNTGELFF. The CDR3 DNA reads TGTGCCAGCAGCCAAGAGACCCGGGGCCCGAACACCGGGGAGCTGTTTTTT.

The chain recombines TRBV30 with TRBJ2-3; TRBD2 agrees at 9 bases. Germline assignment: CDR1 GTSNPN and CDR2 SVGIG (reference sequence). J gave up 3 bases and V 1 base, and 8 bases lay outside the gene matches. The CDR3 has 16 residues. CDR3 sequence reads: CAWSASAGGPTDTQYF. In DNA, the CDR3 is TGTGCCTGGAGTGCTTCGGCGGGGGGGCCGACAGATACGCAGTATTTT.

The chain combines TRBV5-1 with TRBJ1-1; a weak D match, TRBD1 (6 bases). V was trimmed by 4 bases and J by 4 bases, leaving 14 bases between them. The CDR3 runs 14 residues. Germline V lookup: CDR1 SGHRS, CDR2 YFSETQ. The DNA of the CDR3 is TGCGCCAGCAGCCGTCTTGGGGGCCCCACTGAAGCTTTCTTT. Translated, it gives CASSRLGGPTEAFF.

This clone was seen only once. V and J are TRBV7-2 and TRBJ1-6, with D possibly being TRBD1 (6 bases). This CDR3 is built from 15 residues. The V and J ends lost 3 bases and 5 bases respectively, with 11 bases between them. CDR1 and CDR2 from the germline V gene are SGHTA and FQGNSA. DNA of the CDR3: TGTGCCAGCAGCTTTGCGGACAGAGATAATTCACCCCTCCACTTT. Its translation: CASSFADRDNSPLHF.

The J gene is TRBJ2-3, the V gene TRBV30, with 8 bases fitting TRBD2. This CDR3 is built from 17 residues. The ends lost 1 base at V and 5 bases at J; junction bases unmatched: 14. The germline V gene has CDR1 GTSNPN and CDR2 SVGIG (reference sequence). DNA for the CDR3: TGTGCCTGGAGTGGTCCCTGGGCGGGGGGCCGACTAGATACGCAGTATTTT. This sequence encodes CAWSGPWAGGRLDTQYF.